The rows below give T cell receptor beta chains drawn from one sample of a study of OX40 agonist ivuxolimab in advanced cancers. The data were produced by immunoSEQ multiplex PCR, yet TCRdb's version contains in-frame clones alone and is incomplete. The table lists tens of thousands of clones, approximately 88% of them singletons. Source: CD4+ or CD8+ T cells sorted from blood, taken in a trial of the OX40 agonist ivuxolimab. The source of these receptors is an adult with an advanced solid tumor such as melanoma, head and neck, liver or kidney cancer. Each CDR3 is given with its conserved first and last residue. Each record gives: J gene, D gene, clone size, V gene, CDR3 DNA, CDR3 protein. D genes are given only for firm matches. Only some rows state a clone size, as once, few, many or a class for expanded clones.

TRBJ2-5 | TRBD1 | few | TRBV14 | TGTGCCAGCAGTTCACCGGGACAGGGTTTTCTTCGGGAGACCCAGTACTTC | CASSSPGQGFLRETQYF
TRBJ2-3 | TRBD1 | . | TRBV19 | TGTGCCAGTAGTCCACAGACAGGGACCGATACGCAGTATTTT | CASSPQTGTDTQYF
TRBJ1-2 | . | . | TRBV9 | TGTGCCAGCAGCTCCGGGGGGGGCTATGGCTACACCTTC | CASSSGGGYGYTF
TRBJ2-4 | . | . | TRBV19 | TGTGCCTCTGGAGAAATGAACCTAGCCAAAAACATTCAGTACTTC | CASGEMNLAKNIQYF
TRBJ1-2 | . | once | TRBV4-3 | TGCGCCAGCAGCCAAGGGGGGGGGCTCTATGGCTACACCTTC | CASSQGGGLYGYTF
TRBJ1-2 | TRBD1 | . | TRBV27 | TGTGCCAGCAGTGAAGGACAGGGGACCTATGGCTACACCTTC | CASSEGQGTYGYTF
TRBJ2-1 | TRBD1 | . | TRBV5-4 | TGTGCCAGCAGCGACTCCACAGGGGCTCAGTTCGGTGAGCAGTTCTTC | CASSDSTGAQFGEQFF
TRBJ1-2 | . | . | TRBV11-2 | TGTGCCAGCAGCTTCCAACCGACAGCAAACTATGGCTACACCTTC | CASSFQPTANYGYTF
TRBJ1-3 | TRBD1 | . | TRBV29-1 | TGCAGCGTGCTACAGGGGAATGGAAACACCATATATTTT | CSVLQGNGNTIYF
TRBJ1-1 | . | . | TRBV12-5 | TGTGCTAGTGGTTTGAGCTCGGACAGAGTGAACACTGAAGCTTTCTTT | CASGLSSDRVNTEAFF
TRBJ2-7 | TRBD2 | . | TRBV4-2 | TGTGCCAGCAGCCAAGATTCCGGGGGGGAGCAGTACTTC | CASSQDSGGEQYF
TRBJ1-6 | . | . | TRBV6-1 | TGTGCCAGCAGTGAAGGACCACAGGGAGACCTCGACTCACCCCTCCACTTT | CASSEGPQGDLDSPLHF
TRBJ2-6 | TRBD1 | . | TRBV2 | TGTGCCAGCAGTGAAGCGGGGACAGGGGTTAAAAACTCTGGGGCCAACGTCCTGACTTTC | CASSEAGTGVKNSGANVLTF
TRBJ1-1 | . | . | TRBV19 | TGTGCCAGTAGGGATTCGGGCACTGAAGCTTTCTTT | CASRDSGTEAFF
TRBJ2-7 | TRBD1 | . | TRBV27 | TGTGCCAGCAGCCTAGGGCTAGGACAGGCCCACGAGCAGTACTTC | CASSLGLGQAHEQYF
TRBJ1-2 | . | . | TRBV6-1 | TGTGCCAGTTCCCAGACAGATTATGGCTACACCTTC | CASSQTDYGYTF
TRBJ1-2 | . | . | TRBV11-2 | TGTGCCAGCAGCTTAGACCCAGGGGCCAACTATGGCTACACCTTC | CASSLDPGANYGYTF
TRBJ2-5 | TRBD1 | . | TRBV7-8 | TGTGCCAGCAGCTTAGGTACAGGGGTAGAGACCCAGTACTTC | CASSLGTGVETQYF
TRBJ1-5 | TRBD1 | . | TRBV27 | TGTGCCAGCAGTTTAGCTTGGGACAGAAATCAGCCCCAGCATTTT | CASSLAWDRNQPQHF
TRBJ1-5 | . | . | TRBV4-3 | TGCGCCAGCAGCCAAGATTTTTCAGGGCGAGAGGGTCAGCCCCAGCATTTT | CASSQDFSGREGQPQHF
TRBJ1-1 | . | . | TRBV6-5 | TGTGCCAGCAGTACACCCAGGGGCCGGAACACTGAAGCTTTCTTT | CASSTPRGRNTEAFF
TRBJ1-2 | . | . | TRBV28 | TGTGCCAGCAGTCCCCCCCGGGACAAGGATAACTATGGCTACACCTTC | CASSPPRDKDNYGYTF
TRBJ2-3 | . | . | TRBV19 | TGTGCCAGTAGTTGGGGGGTTTTCACAGATACGCAGTATTTT | CASSWGVFTDTQYF
TRBJ1-4 | TRBD1 | . | TRBV10-3 | TGTGCCATCAGTGAGTCCCCGGACAGGGCAGGGGAAAAACTGTTTTTT | CAISESPDRAGEKLFF
TRBJ1-1 | . | . | TRBV13 | TGTGCCAGCAGCTTAGGCGGGAACACTGAAGCTTTCTTT | CASSLGGNTEAFF
TRBJ1-1 | . | . | TRBV5-5 | TGTGCCAGCAGCTTGGATCCACCCCCGGCGACTGAAGCTTTCTTT | CASSLDPPPATEAFF
TRBJ1-2 | . | . | TRBV15 | TGTGCCACCAGCAGAGAGGAGGGTGACGGCTACACCTTC | CATSREEGDGYTF
TRBJ1-1 | . | . | TRBV6-6 | TGTGCCAGCAGTTCCCTCGTCATAGGAGAACCCACTGAAGCTTTCTTT | CASSSLVIGEPTEAFF
TRBJ1-2 | . | . | TRBV5-6 | TGTGCCAGCAGCTTGGTCTCTAACTATGGCTACACCTTC | CASSLVSNYGYTF
TRBJ2-7 | . | . | TRBV19 | TGTGCCAGTAGTACCGGCGGGACAGCCTACGAGCAGTACTTC | CASSTGGTAYEQYF
TRBJ1-1 | . | . | TRBV4-1 | TGCGCCAGCAGCCAAGGGCCAGCCATGAACACTGAAGCTTTCTTT | CASSQGPAMNTEAFF
TRBJ1-2 | . | once | TRBV4-2 | TGTGCCAGCAGCCAAGAGAATGTGGGATCTAACTATGGCTACACCTTC | CASSQENVGSNYGYTF
TRBJ2-3 | . | . | TRBV7-9 | TGTGCCAGCAGCTTAGTAGGAGGGCTAGATACGCAGTATTTT | CASSLVGGLDTQYF
TRBJ2-3 | . | . | TRBV6-5 | TGTGCCACCCGGCTAGATACGCAGTATTTT | CATRLDTQYF
TRBJ2-2 | . | . | TRBV11-2 | TGTGCCAGCAGCTTATCCGGGGAGCTGTTTTTT | CASSLSGELFF
TRBJ2-1 | . | once | TRBV4-1 | TGCGCCAGCAGCCAAGAAGGGGTCGCGGAGCAGTTCTTC | CASSQEGVAEQFF
TRBJ1-1 | . | . | TRBV28 | TGTGCCAGCAGTCCCCCTACATATTGGCAGAACACTGAAGCTTTCTTT | CASSPPTYWQNTEAFF
TRBJ2-1 | . | . | TRBV7-3 | TGTGCCAGCAGCTTAACCCGGCAGACCAATGAGCAGTTCTTC | CASSLTRQTNEQFF
TRBJ2-2 | TRBD1 | once | TRBV10-3 | TGTGCCACTTGGTCTGAGCAGGGGGCGGACACCGGGGAGCTGTTTTTT | CATWSEQGADTGELFF
TRBJ1-2 | . | . | TRBV14 | TGTGCCAGCAGCGTCGGACAGAAATCTGGCTACACCTTC | CASSVGQKSGYTF
TRBJ2-1 | TRBD1 | . | TRBV11-2 | TGTGCCAGCAGGGGTGACAGGGGGTATGAGCAGTTCTTC | CASRGDRGYEQFF
TRBJ1-1 | . | . | TRBV7-9 | TGTGCCAGCAGCGAACGACTACTGAACACTGAAGCTTTCTTT | CASSERLLNTEAFF
TRBJ2-2 | . | . | TRBV19 | TGTGCCAGTAGTACCTCGGGATCTTTTCCAATCGGGGAGCTGTTTTTT | CASSTSGSFPIGELFF
TRBJ1-2 | . | . | TRBV5-8 | TGTGCCAGCAGCTTGGATAGTCCAGGGGCTAACTATGGCTACACCTTC | CASSLDSPGANYGYTF
TRBJ1-3 | . | . | TRBV5-4 | TGTGCCAGCAGCTTAGGGAACTCTGGAAACACCATATATTTT | CASSLGNSGNTIYF
TRBJ2-5 | . | . | TRBV11-2 | TGTGCCAGCAGCCCAGAGGTCCAAGAGACCCAGTACTTC | CASSPEVQETQYF
TRBJ2-5 | . | . | TRBV9 | TGTGCCAGCAGCGTAGGGATCATACAAGAGACCCAGTACTTC | CASSVGIIQETQYF
TRBJ2-5 | . | . | TRBV6-5 | TGTGCCAGCAGTTACAGGGGAGTGGAGACCCAGTACTTC | CASSYRGVETQYF
TRBJ2-7 | . | . | TRBV7-9 | TGTGCCAGCAGCGTACTGGGGGCCGACGAGCAGTACTTC | CASSVLGADEQYF
TRBJ1-1 | TRBD1 | once | TRBV10-3 | TGTGCCAGCAGTTATCCGGGACAGAGCACTGAAGCTTTCTTT | CASSYPGQSTEAFF
TRBJ2-7 | . | . | TRBV5-1 | TGCGCCAGCAGCTGGGGGGCGGTCAGCAGCTACGAGCAGTACTTC | CASSWGAVSSYEQYF
TRBJ1-5 | . | medium-sized | TRBV27 | TGTGCCAGCAGGCGTCAGCCCCAGCATTTT | CASRRQPQHF
TRBJ2-7 | . | . | TRBV19 | TGTGCCAGTAGTACTGGGCCTTCCTACGAGCAGTACTTC | CASSTGPSYEQYF
TRBJ2-7 | TRBD1 | . | TRBV28 | TGTGCCAGCAGTATCCGGACAGGGGGCAAGTCCTACGAGCAGTACTTC | CASSIRTGGKSYEQYF
TRBJ2-3 | TRBD2 | . | TRBV2 | TGTGCCAGCAGGGCGACTAGCGGGGGAGCAGATACGCAGTATTTT | CASRATSGGADTQYF
TRBJ1-4 | . | . | TRBV27 | TGTGCCAGTCGACCCGGACACTTCAAGGAAAAACTGTTTTTT | CASRPGHFKEKLFF
TRBJ2-3 | TRBD1 | . | TRBV5-1 | TGCGCCAGCAGCTACCGGGACAGGGGGTTCGCAGATACGCAGTATTTT | CASSYRDRGFADTQYF